These 9 T cell receptor beta chains were all obtained from the same sample, sequenced in a study of T cells in Graves' hyperthyroidism and ophthalmopathy. Using RNA transcripts as the source, TCR beta CDR3 regions were amplified. The HTBI set primed first-round TCR CDR3 RT-PCR. TCRdb called the multiplex PCR reads again in MiXCR, with one record for every CDR3 protein. The sample records a few hundred thousand distinct CDR3 sequences, roughly 20% being singletons. The sequenced sample consisted of blood. The receptors stem from a man younger than 30 with Graves' hyperthyroidism.

This clonotype has a count of ten or more. This chain connects TRBV12-3 or TRBV12-4 to TRBJ2-7; D assignment may be TRBD1 or TRBD2 (5 bases each). The germline V and J ends were trimmed by 6 bases and 3 bases, with 12 bases remaining between them. The CDR3 length is 13 residues. CDR3 sequence reads: CASSRDRLYEQYF. CDR3 bases: TGTGCCAGCAGCCGGGACCGTCTCTACGAGCAGTACTTC.

V usage is TRBV27 and J usage is TRBJ1-2; D gene ambiguous. Trimming removed 5 bases from V and 1 base from J, with 8 bases in between. This CDR3 is 13 amino acids long. CDR1 and CDR2 (germline): MNHEY, SMNVEV (reference sequence). In DNA, the CDR3 is TGTGCCAGCAGTAACCACGTTAACTATGGCTACACCTTC. It encodes CASSNHVNYGYTF.

This clonotype has just a few counts. This chain joins TRBV7-9 and TRBJ2-2; D gene ambiguous. This CDR3 is built from 14 residues. CDR1 is SEHNR and CDR2 is FQNEAQ in the germline V gene (reference sequence). V was pared by 5 bases and J by 4 bases, with 11 bases between. The CDR3 nucleotides are TGTGCCAGCAGCCAATACCAGTCCACCGGGGAGCTGTTTTTT. Protein product: CASSQYQSTGELFF.

This clonotype has at least ten counts. Mismatch with germline at one junction end may stem from a read error. The chain uses TRBV7-6 and TRBJ2-7, with a weak D call TRBD1 (6 bases). This CDR3 region has 13 residues. Germline assignment: CDR1 SGHVS and CDR2 FNYEAQ. For the CDR3, the DNA is TGTGCCAGCAGCACAGGGTTCTCCCACGAGCAGTACTTC. It yields the protein CASSTGFSHEQYF.

In its sample, this clonotype was seen many times. This chain connects TRBV12-3 or TRBV12-4 to TRBJ2-7; perhaps TRBD1 as D (5 bases). Trimming took off 3 bases at V and 6 bases at J, with 9 bases between the two ends. The CDR3 runs to 12 residues. The CDR3 region has the DNA TGTGCCAGCAGTTTGGGGCGATCCGAGCAGTACTTC. This translates into CASSLGRSEQYF.

This clonotype was seen a handful of times. The chain recombines TRBV5-1 with TRBJ2-7; 7 bases map to TRBD2. CDR1 is SGHRS and CDR2 is YFSETQ in the germline V gene. Germline trimming cut 0 bases from V and 7 bases from J; bases unmatched to any gene: 7. The CDR3 runs to 14 residues. The CDR3: CASSLGPSGGEQYF. The CDR3 coding sequence is TGCGCCAGCAGCTTGGGGCCTAGCGGAGGGGAGCAGTACTTC.

This clonotype was recorded many times. A much more abundant neighbour one base away suggests this may be a read error. V is TRBV27 and J is TRBJ1-2; D is unclear. The CDR3 is made up of 13 amino acids. Per germline, CDR1 MNHEY and CDR2 SMNVEV (reference sequence). Deletions cut 3 bases from V and 4 bases from J, with 9 bases between. The CDR3 protein is CASSFGESYGYTF. CDR3 nucleotides: TGTGCCAGCAGTTTCGGGGAAAGCTATGGCTACACCTTC.

Comments on this clonotype: A much more abundant neighbour one base away suggests this may be a read error. The chain couples TRBV12-3 or TRBV12-4 to TRBJ2-5, with D maybe TRBD1 (6 bases). CDR3 length equals 14 residues. The CDR3 bases are TGTGCCAGCAGTTTGGGGACAACCCAAGAGACCCGGTACTTC. Encoded protein: CASSLGTTQETRYF.

The chain has TRBV6-2 or TRBV6-3 and TRBJ2-7; a possible D gene is TRBD1 (7 bases). The CDR3 length is 16 residues. CDR1 and CDR2 from the germline V gene are MNHEY and SVGEGT. The V end was cut by 2 bases, the J end by 1 base, with 15 bases between. For the CDR3, the DNA is TGTGCCAGCAGTTACGTTGCGGGACAGTTATCCTACGAGCAGTACTTC. Translation: CASSYVAGQLSYEQYF.